These 28 T cell receptor beta chains were all obtained from the same sample, sequenced in a study of blood T cell repertoires in COVID-19. The assay was immunoSEQ multiplex PCR, and TCRdb's table has in-frame clones only and misses some. The sample records around 300,000 clones, 90% being singletons. The sample taken for sequencing was peripheral blood. These receptors originate from a woman aged 40 to 50 with COVID-19, enrolled during active disease.

The chain joins TRBV28 to TRBJ1-2, with 7 bases fitting TRBD1. In germline, CDR1 is MDHEN, CDR2 SYDVKM. This CDR3 is built from 14 residues. The junction had 8 bases not matched to a gene; V was cut back by 6 bases and J by 4 bases. In DNA form, the CDR3 reads TGTGCCAGCAGGTTGGGACAGAGCTTCTATGGCTACACCTTC. Its translation: CASRLGQSFYGYTF.

This chain links TRBV3-1 (or the pseudogene TRBV3-2) with TRBJ1-3; no firm D call. The CDR3 extends over 15 amino acids. Trimming stripped 5 bases from V and 0 bases from J, with 11 bases between. Germline lookup yields CDR1 LGHDT and CDR2 YNNKEL (reference sequence). DNA of the CDR3: TGTGCCAGCAGCTTGACACCGAGCTCTGGAAACACCATATATTTT. This sequence encodes CASSLTPSSGNTIYF.

This chain connects TRBV6-5 to TRBJ2-1; 7 bases agree with TRBD2. The V and J ends lost 0 bases and 9 bases, in that order; junction bases with no gene match: 5. The CDR3 has 14 residues. Per the germline V gene, CDR1 is MNHEY and CDR2 is SVGAGI. The DNA of the CDR3 is TGTGCCAGCAGTTACTCCAGCAGGGAGGGTGAGCAGTTCTTC. Its protein is CASSYSSREGEQFF.

CDR3 sequence reads: CASSLIQGSEAFF. CDR3 DNA: TGTGCCAGCAGCTTAATACAGGGCTCTGAAGCTTTCTTT. The chain recombines TRBV7-3 with TRBJ1-1; D is perhaps TRBD1 (6 bases). Germline V gene sequence: CDR1 SGHTA, CDR2 FQGTGA. V gave up 1 base and J gave up 6 bases, with 9 bases separating them. The CDR3 is made up of 13 amino acids.

The CDR3, as DNA: TGTGCCAGCAGCCTCGGGGGGGCCCAGCACAATGAGCAGTTCTTC. This sequence encodes CASSLGGAQHNEQFF. The chain combines TRBV7-2 with TRBJ2-1; 8 nucleotides match TRBD2. This CDR3 comprises 15 residues. J lost 5 bases, V lost 5 bases, and 8 bases had no gene match. CDR1 and CDR2 (germline): SGHTA, FQGNSA.

A few counts support this clone. The chain has TRBV5-1 and TRBJ2-7; 14 nucleotides match TRBD2. The V segment lost 0 bases and the J segment 10 bases; nucleotides outside the gene matches: 6. This CDR3 comprises 15 residues. CDR1 and CDR2 (germline): SGHRS, YFSETQ. CDR3 loop: CASSLGGTSGRGQYF. As DNA, the CDR3 is TGCGCCAGCAGCTTGGGGGGGACTAGCGGGAGAGGCCAGTACTTC.

The chain is built from TRBV5-1 and TRBJ2-1; no firm D call. V was cut by 0 bases and J by 6 bases, with 10 bases left in between. Germline V gives CDR1 SGHRS, CDR2 YFSETQ. The CDR3 contains 14 residues. CDR3 in DNA: TGCGCCAGCAGCTTGGAAGCAAAGAGCAATGAGCAGTTCTTC. As protein: CASSLEAKSNEQFF.

The chain employs TRBV7-2 and TRBJ1-5; D might be TRBD1 (6 bases). Germline V gene lookup returns CDR1 SGHTA and CDR2 FQGNSA. This CDR3 is built from 14 residues. V lost 5 bases and J lost 3, with 11 bases in between. This CDR3 reads CASSQGQYNQPQHF. The DNA for the CDR3 is TGTGCCAGCAGCCAGGGGCAGTACAATCAGCCCCAGCATTTT.

This clone was detected only once. This sequence joins TRBV2 and TRBJ1-6; D may be TRBD1 (5 bases). The CDR3 covers 15 residues. V lost 5 bases and J lost 5, with 13 bases in between. Germline V lookup: CDR1 SNHLY, CDR2 FYNNEI. This CDR3 is CASSSRQSNNSPLHF. CDR3 nucleotides: TGTGCCAGCAGTTCTAGACAGTCAAATAATTCACCCCTCCACTTT.

The chain recombines TRBV6-5 with TRBJ1-1, with 7 bases lining up with TRBD1. The CDR3 is 15 amino acids. Per the germline V gene, CDR1 is MNHEY and CDR2 is SVGAGI. V gave up 6 bases and J gave up 0 bases; unmatched junction bases: 7. This CDR3 reads CASRFTGAMNTEAFF. The CDR3 bases are TGTGCCAGCAGATTCACAGGGGCCATGAACACTGAAGCTTTCTTT.

The J gene is TRBJ1-3, the V gene TRBV10-2, with TRBD1 matching over 7 bases. CDR3 length: 15 residues. The J segment lost 0 bases and the V segment lost 5 bases, leaving 4 bases of the junction unmatched. Germline V gives CDR1 WSHSY, CDR2 SAAADI. CDR3 amino acids: CASSRDRSSGNTIYF. The DNA of the CDR3 is TGCGCCAGCAGTCGGGACAGAAGCTCTGGAAACACCATATATTTT.

V gene TRBV10-3 combines with J gene TRBJ2-3, with 8 bases aligning to TRBD2. Germline assignment: CDR1 ENHRY and CDR2 SYGVKD. V lost 3 bases and J lost 1; bases outside the gene matches: 9. The CDR3 spans 17 residues. CDR3 sequence: CAISDLLARGGTDTQYF. The DNA of the CDR3 is TGTGCCATCAGTGACCTGTTGGCGCGGGGGGGCACAGATACGCAGTATTTT.

This clone was picked up one time. The genes are TRBV28 and TRBJ1-4; tentative D call: TRBD1 (6 bases). The CDR3 contains 17 residues. Germline V gives CDR1 MDHEN, CDR2 SYDVKM. The V end lost 7 bases, the J end lost 8 bases, and 26 bases lay between the germline ends. CDR3 amino acids: CASIHAPWWGGNEKLFF. The CDR3 DNA sequence: TGTGCCAGCATCCACGCCCCGTGGTGGGGGGGCAACGAAAAACTGTTTTTT.

J is TRBJ1-2 and V is TRBV18; D uncertain. Germline-derived CDR1 and CDR2 are KGHSH and LQKENI. Trimming pared 4 bases from V and 0 bases from J, leaving 18 bases between. CDR3 length: 17 amino acids. As DNA, the CDR3 is TGTGCCAGCTCACAGTTCGTCACGATAGAGTCTAACTATGGCTACACCTTC. This codes for CASSQFVTIESNYGYTF.

The chain uses TRBV6-4 and TRBJ1-1; unclear D gene. CDR3 length equals 13 residues. Trimming took 5 bases from V and 3 from J, leaving 10 bases between them. The germline gives CDR1 MRHNA, CDR2 SNTAGT. For the CDR3, the DNA is TGTGCCAGCAGTTTTCAGCAGGACACTGAAGCTTTCTTT. Residues: CASSFQQDTEAFF.

This clone was seen a handful of times. This chain links TRBV9 with TRBJ1-3, with TRBD1 as a possible D gene (6 bases). Germline V gives CDR1 SGDLS, CDR2 YYNGEE. There are 17 residues in the CDR3. Trimming cost V 1 base and J 0 bases, with 14 bases left between them. The CDR3 region is CASSVTSGTSSGNTIYF. The CDR3 DNA sequence: TGTGCCAGCAGCGTAACAAGCGGGACAAGCTCTGGAAACACCATATATTTT.

The gene calls are TRBV6-2 or TRBV6-3 and TRBJ2-1; D is possibly TRBD1 (6 bases). The germline V gene encodes CDR1 MNHEY and CDR2 SVGEGT. The CDR3 runs 13 residues. V was trimmed by 7 bases and J by 4 bases, leaving 11 bases between them. Here the CDR3 reads CASNPDSYNEQFF. In nucleotides, the CDR3 is TGTGCCAGCAACCCGGACAGTTACAATGAGCAGTTCTTC.

The rearrangement joins TRBV18 to TRBJ1-2, with TRBD1 as a possible D gene (5 bases). Germline lookup yields CDR1 KGHSH and CDR2 LQKENI. This CDR3 region has 14 residues. V was pared by 2 bases and J by 6 bases, with 13 bases between. The CDR3 reads CASSPLGGEDGYTF. CDR3 coding DNA: TGTGCCAGCTCACCATTAGGAGGGGAGGATGGCTACACCTTC.

This clone came up a few times. The gene calls are TRBV27 and TRBJ1-2; 8 nucleotides line up with TRBD1. This CDR3 has 16 amino acids. In germline, CDR1 is MNHEY, CDR2 SMNVEV (reference sequence). Losses at the gene ends were 5 bases for V and 6 bases for J; bases not matched to a gene: 14. CDR3 DNA sequence: TGTGCCAGCAGTCTTGCAGGGACAGGCTGGAGAGATGGCTACACCTTC. It is translated as CASSLAGTGWRDGYTF.

This sequence joins TRBV5-4 and TRBJ1-3; a possible D gene is TRBD1 (6 bases). V shed 0 bases and J shed 0 bases, with 13 bases lying between them. The CDR3 consists of 17 residues. Germline V gene data show CDR1 as SGHNT and CDR2 as YYREEE (reference sequence). Here the CDR3 DNA reads TGTGCCAGCAGCTTGGGGAACCAGGGGATCTCTGGAAACACCATATATTTT. Its protein is CASSLGNQGISGNTIYF.

This rearrangement joins TRBV5-4 to TRBJ2-5; a possible D gene is TRBD2 (5 bases). V lost 4 bases and J 4 bases, leaving 14 bases between the germline ends. There are 14 residues in the CDR3. Germline V CDR1 and CDR2: SGHNT, YYREEE (reference sequence). CDR3 sequence reads: CASSPRYGRETQYF. DNA of the CDR3: TGTGCCAGCAGCCCCCGGTATGGGAGAGAGACCCAGTACTTC.

The rearrangement links TRBV4-2 to TRBJ1-5, with D uncertain. Germline V gives CDR1 LGHNA, CDR2 YNFKEQ. The CDR3 spans 15 residues. V dropped 2 bases and J dropped 6 bases, with 14 bases sitting between them. Written as DNA, the CDR3 is TGTGCCAGCAGCCAATTTACAGACCTCTTTCAGCCCCAGCATTTT. Residues: CASSQFTDLFQPQHF.

V gene TRBV9 combines with J gene TRBJ1-1, with 9 nucleotides matching TRBD1. The CDR3 runs to 14 residues. V shed 4 bases and J 8 bases; nucleotides not matched to a gene: 9. Germline CDR1 SGDLS, CDR2 YYNGEE. CDR3 protein: CASSLLTGTGEAFF. The CDR3 nucleotides are TGTGCCAGCAGCTTACTTACCGGGACAGGGGAAGCTTTCTTT.

The chain couples TRBV29-1 to TRBJ2-3, with 9 bases matching TRBD2. CDR1 SQVTM and CDR2 ANQGSEA come from the germline V gene. The CDR3 covers 15 residues. After removal of 7 bases from V and 6 bases from J, the junction contained 14 bases not matched to a gene. Written as DNA, the CDR3 is TGCAGCGGTGCGGGTAGCGGGGGACTGTTGGATACGCAGTATTTT. Its protein product is CSGAGSGGLLDTQYF.

A single count supports this clone. This sequence joins TRBV5-1 and TRBJ2-5, with D tentatively TRBD1 (5 bases). CDR1 is SGHRS and CDR2 is YFSETQ in the germline V gene. CDR3 length: 15 residues. Trimming left V 0 bases short and J 2 bases short, with 11 bases between. The CDR3 DNA reads TGCGCCAGCAGCTTGGCCAGGGTAGGACAAGAGACCCAGTACTTC. Protein product: CASSLARVGQETQYF.

This chain links TRBV19 with TRBJ2-1; TRBD1 is a possible D gene (6 bases). V was cut by 7 bases and J by 9 bases, with 19 bases left in between. CDR3 length equals 14 residues. Germline V gene data show CDR1 as LNHDA and CDR2 as SQIVND (reference sequence). The chain's CDR3 is CASKTTNRVGEQFF. CDR3 coding DNA: TGTGCCAGTAAAACGACAAACAGGGTCGGTGAGCAGTTCTTC. Full variable domain (remainder filled in from reference TRBV19 and TRBJ2-1): DGGITQSPKYLFRKEGQNVTLSCEQNLNHDAMYWYRQDPGQGLRLIYYSQIVNDFQKGDIAEGYSVSREKKESFPLTVTSAQKNPTAFYLCASKTTNRVGEQFFGPGTRLTVL.

The CDR3, as DNA: TGTGCCAGTAGGGTTACGGATGAGCAGTTCTTC. Encoded protein: CASRVTDEQFF. The chain carries TRBV19 and TRBJ2-1; no reliable D call. There are 11 residues in the CDR3. Trimming cost V 6 bases and J 8 bases, with 8 bases left between them. CDR1 and CDR2 from the germline V gene are LNHDA and SQIVND (reference sequence).

The genes are TRBV7-8 and TRBJ2-1, with a tentative D call TRBD1 (5 bases). This CDR3 comprises 13 residues. Looked up from germline, CDR1 is SGHVS and CDR2 is FQNEAQ. V lost 4 bases, J lost 8 bases, and 12 bases lay in between. The CDR3 bases are TGTGCCAGCAGCTCCAGGGTTTGGGATGAGCAGTTCTTC. It translates to CASSSRVWDEQFF.